A selection of T cell receptor beta chains follows, all from one sample in a study of CXCR3-negative and CXCR3-positive naive CD8 T cells. TCRdb reprocessed the 5' RACE reads; each CDR3 protein has one entry and no DNA is given. The repertoire shows some 47,000 distinct CDR3 sequences; the top ten hold 0.55% to 0.6%. The sequencing sample was made of naive CXCR3+ CD8+ T cells from blood. The receptors derive from a human donor in good health. Some clones in this sample may be carry-over from other donors' samples. Each CDR3 is given with its conserved first and last residue.

V gene	J gene	CDR3 protein
TRBV28	TRBJ2-7	CASSLPGADEQYF
TRBV6-2/TRBV6-3	TRBJ2-7	CASSYAGQGTYEQYF
TRBV9	TRBJ1-4	CASSVVSSVNEKLFF
TRBV5-6	TRBJ2-1	CASTPVGAGEQFF
TRBV5-4	TRBJ2-7	CASSLDELLSYEQYF
TRBV4-3	TRBJ2-3	CASSQGTGGRTDTQYF
TRBV20-1	TRBJ2-7	CSARMAGAWLGEQYF
TRBV9	TRBJ2-7	CASSPQSGGSYEQYF
TRBV11-2	TRBJ2-7	CASSLDNISYEQYF
TRBV20-1	TRBJ2-1	CSARGTGSYNEQFF
TRBV29-1	TRBJ1-2	CSVEEGKGLDGYTF
TRBV28	TRBJ1-1	CASSLVQGWNEAFF